These 24 T cell receptor beta chains were sequenced from one sample in a study of T cell clonality in common variable immunodeficiency. Here immunoSEQ multiplex PCR was the method, and the copy in TCRdb shows in-frame clones only, minus some. The sample contains tens of thousands of clones, none of them singletons. Sequences were obtained from peripheral blood mononuclear cells. Receptors originate from a person aged 18-70 years in good health.

Here the CDR3 reads CACTSGSYNSPLHF. The CDR3 bases that were read are TGTGCCTGTACTTCGGGTTCCTATAATTCACCC. The J gene is TRBJ1-6, the V gene TRBV30; no reliable D call. The CDR3 goes on 3 residues after the read ends, and that part is filled in from the germline J gene. CDR3 length: 14 residues. The V end was cut by 6 bases, the J end by 1 base, with 10 bases between. Germline V gene sequence: CDR1 GTSNPN, CDR2 SVGIG (reference sequence).

Of note for this clone: The sequence runs out 3 residues before the end of the CDR3; the remainder is reconstructed from the germline J gene. The chain has TRBV5-1 and TRBJ2-1, with D tentatively TRBD1 (5 bases). This CDR3 spans 14 amino acids. Germline V gene lookup returns CDR1 SGHRS and CDR2 YFSETQ. Trimming shortened V by 2 bases and J by 2 bases, and 8 bases separated the two germline ends. CDR3 bases read: TGCGCCAGCAGCTTACAGGAGACCTACAATGAG. Translation: CASSLQETYNE. The whole CDR3 protein reads CASSLQETYNEQFF. The variable domain in full, completed from reference TRBV5-1 and TRBJ2-1, reads KAGVTQTPRYLIKTRGQQVTLSCSPISGHRSVSWYQQTPGQGLQFLFEYFSETQRNKGNFPGRFSGRQFSNSRSEMNVSTLELGDSALYLCASSLQETYNEQFFGPGTRLTVL.

This clone was picked up many times. The read ends 3 residues shy of where the CDR3 ends; the end is completed using the germline J gene. The chain employs TRBV5-1 and TRBJ2-3; TRBD1 might be the D (5 bases). CDR1 is SGHRS and CDR2 is YFSETQ in the germline V gene. Between the trimmed V and J ends, which lost 0 bases and 5 bases, there was a span of 13 bases. This CDR3 comprises 15 residues. CDR3 DNA (partial): TGCGCCAGCAGCTTGGATACAGGAGCTAGAGATACG. Translation: CASSLDTGARDT. The whole CDR3 reads CASSLDTGARDTQYF.

This clone was counted many times. The read falls 3 residues short of the CDR3 end, and the missing part is taken from the germline J gene. J is TRBJ1-5 and V is TRBV6-2 or TRBV6-3, with 10 bases aligning to TRBD1. The germline gives CDR1 MNHEY, CDR2 SVGEGT. This CDR3 has 12 amino acids. The V segment lost 9 bases and the J segment 7 bases; nucleotides outside the gene matches: 3. The DNA read from the CDR3 is TGTGCCAGTCAGACAGGGGGCCAGCCC. It encodes CASQTGGQP. The entire CDR3 protein is CASQTGGQPQHF.

This clone showed up many times. The read terminates 3 residues ahead of where the CDR3 ends, so the germline J gene completes it. This chain joins TRBV5-5 and TRBJ2-7; tentatively, D is TRBD1 (5 bases). Deletions cut 3 bases from V and 2 bases from J, with 15 bases between. The CDR3 consists of 15 residues. The germline CDR1 and CDR2 sequences are SGHKS and YYEKEE (reference sequence). The CDR3 sequence: CASSSLTESTYEQYF. CDR3 DNA, as far as it was read: TGTGCCAGCAGCTCCTTGACAGAATCTACCTACGAG.

In its sample, this clone was seen many times. The read ends 3 residues before the CDR3 terminus; that terminus is restored from the germline J gene. J is TRBJ1-2 and V is TRBV7-3; perhaps TRBD1 as D (6 bases). The germline CDR1 and CDR2 sequences are SGHTA and FQGTGA. This CDR3 contains 13 residues. Trimming left V 8 bases short and J 7 bases short, with 17 bases between. The part of the CDR3 DNA that was read is TGTGCCAGCTTGGGAGGACAGATTGGTGGC. It codes for CASLGGQIGG. The complete CDR3 reads CASLGGQIGGYTF.

This clone was counted many times. The CDR3 here is CTIRRGLQETQYF. CDR3 bases read: TGCACCATACGGAGGGGGCTCCAAGAGACC. The V gene is TRBV29-1, the J gene TRBJ2-5, with D possibly TRBD1 on 7 matching bases. The CDR3 is cut off 3 residues early in the read; its end comes from the germline J gene. Germline lookup yields CDR1 SQVTM and CDR2 ANQGSEA. The CDR3 extends over 13 amino acids.

A word on this clone: The read stops 3 residues short of the end of the CDR3; the missing end is completed from the germline J gene. The chain couples TRBV19 to TRBJ1-6; 10 bases agree with TRBD1. The CDR3 loop spans 16 amino acids. Unmatched junction bases numbered 4, after V lost 2 bases and J lost 6 bases. Germline CDR1 LNHDA, CDR2 SQIVND (reference sequence). CDR3 bases read: TGTGCCAGTAGTATATTGGGACAGGGGATTAATTCACCC. It codes for CASSILGQGINSP. The whole CDR3 sequence is CASSILGQGINSPLHF.

Many counts were recorded for this clone. The CDR3 goes on 3 residues after the read ends, and that part is filled in from the germline J gene. The chain uses TRBV6-2 or TRBV6-3 and TRBJ1-2; D remains ambiguous. This CDR3 contains 13 residues. Germline CDR1 MNHEY, CDR2 SVGEGT. V lost 2 bases and J 4 bases, leaving 8 bases between the germline ends. The part of the CDR3 DNA that was read is TGTGCCAGCAGTTACGGTAGGGCCTATGGC. Translating it yields CASSYGRAYG. The full CDR3 is CASSYGRAYGYTF.

This clone was found many times. The CDR3 end falls 3 residues outside the read, so it is completed with the germline J gene. The chain uses TRBV5-1 and TRBJ2-5, with TRBD1 matching 9 bases. The V and J ends lost 4 bases and 2 bases, in that order; junction bases with no gene match: 3. Germline V gives CDR1 SGHRS, CDR2 YFSETQ. The length of the CDR3 is 14 residues. The CDR3 region is CASSPGQGQETQYF. CDR3 bases read: TGCGCCAGCAGCCCAGGACAGGGGCAAGAGACC.

This clone occurred many times. The read gets to within 3 residues of the CDR3 end, and the germline J gene fills in the rest. This chain uses TRBV20-1 with TRBJ2-1; D possibly corresponds to TRBD1 (5 bases). V dropped 0 bases and J dropped 7 bases, with 16 bases sitting between them. The germline gives CDR1 DFQATT, CDR2 SNEGSKA (reference sequence). The CDR3 has 15 amino acids. CDR3 loop: CSARDPDRRRNEQFF. The CDR3 bases that were read are TGCAGTGCTAGAGATCCCGACAGACGAAGGAATGAG.

This clone is labeled as medium-sized. Read data end 3 residues before the CDR3 end; the end is taken from the germline J gene. The chain carries TRBV12-3 or TRBV12-4 and TRBJ2-1; D might be TRBD2 (5 bases). V lost 7 bases to trimming and J lost 4 bases, with 14 bases between them. The CDR3 totals 14 residues. CDR3: CASMGILAYNEQFF. The CDR3 bases that were read are TGTGCCAGCATGGGGATTTTAGCGTACAATGAG.

This clone was found many times. Coverage ceases 3 residues before the CDR3 finishes, and the germline J gene fills in the end. The rearrangement uses TRBV29-1 and TRBJ2-7, with D perhaps matching TRBD2 (6 bases). The germline V gene encodes CDR1 SQVTM and CDR2 ANQGSEA. Trimming removed 3 bases at V and 3 bases at J, with 12 bases between. The CDR3 loop spans 13 amino acids. The sequenced CDR3 bases are TGCAGCGTTGAGGGCGGGGCAGGCTACGAG. The encoded protein is CSVEGGAGYE. In full, the CDR3 is CSVEGGAGYEQYF.

This clone has at least ten counts. Sequencing ends 3 residues short of the CDR3 end; the germline J gene provides the rest. This chain joins TRBV6-1 and TRBJ2-5, with a weak D call TRBD2 (6 bases). CDR3 length equals 16 residues. CDR1 and CDR2 from the germline V gene are MNHNS and SASEGT. Trimming shortened V by 2 bases and J by 5 bases, and 18 bases separated the two germline ends. Partial CDR3 DNA: TGTGCCAGCAGTGAAATGGGGCGGGGTGGCGGGGAGACC. The encoded protein is CASSEMGRGGGET. In full, the CDR3 reads CASSEMGRGGGETQYF.

This clone was counted many times. The read falls 3 residues short of the CDR3 end, and the missing part is taken from the germline J gene. The gene calls are TRBV7-3 and TRBJ2-3; 7 bases line up with TRBD2. The germline V gene has CDR1 SGHTA and CDR2 FQGTGA. V shed 11 bases, J shed 2 bases, and the junction held 10 bases outside the gene matches. There are 14 residues in the CDR3. The CDR3 DNA, read in part, is TGTGCCTCCGGGGGGAATTTAACCACAGATACG. Protein: CASGGNLTTDT. The entire CDR3 sequence reads CASGGNLTTDTQYF.

This clone was detected ten times or more. The observed sequence ends 3 residues before the CDR3 terminus, with the missing tail filled in from the germline J gene. This chain connects TRBV20-1 to TRBJ1-2, with D possibly matching TRBD1 (5 bases). Germline CDR1 reads DFQATT; CDR2 reads SNEGSKA (reference sequence). The germline V and J ends were trimmed by 3 bases and 2 bases, with 19 bases remaining between them. The CDR3 has 16 amino acids. Partial CDR3 DNA: TGCAGTGCTAGCGCTGCGTCACTTCCAGGGAACTATGGC. Encoded protein: CSASAASLPGNYG. The CDR3 in full is CSASAASLPGNYGYTF.

This clone was seen ten or more times. Sequencing ends 3 residues short of the CDR3 end; the germline J gene provides the rest. The chain uses TRBV6-2 or TRBV6-3 and TRBJ2-5; 9 positions match TRBD1. Germline lookup yields CDR1 MNHEY and CDR2 SVGEGT. This CDR3 region has 15 residues. J gave up 4 bases and V 5 bases, and 8 bases lay outside the gene matches. The CDR3 bases that were read are TGTGCCAGCAGTGACTTAACAGGGGGCCTAGAGACC. It yields the protein CASSDLTGGLET. The whole CDR3 is CASSDLTGGLETQYF.

This clone appeared many times. The observed sequence ends 3 residues before the CDR3 terminus, with the missing tail filled in from the germline J gene. The rearrangement joins TRBV7-9 to TRBJ2-2; TRBD1 aligns across 8 bases. V was pared by 5 bases and J by 7 bases, with 3 bases of the junction left unmatched. The CDR3 consists of 13 residues. Per germline, CDR1 SEHNR and CDR2 FQNEAQ (reference sequence). The CDR3 is CASSQQGVGELFF. CDR3 bases read: TGTGCCAGCAGCCAACAGGGGGTCGGGGAG.

The table lists this clone with many counts. The read ends 3 residues before the CDR3 terminus; that terminus is restored from the germline J gene. The rearrangement links TRBV19 to TRBJ2-3; 12 bases match TRBD2. V lost 1 base and J lost 5; bases outside the gene matches: 7. Germline values: CDR1 LNHDA, CDR2 SQIVND (reference sequence). This CDR3 is built from 17 residues. The CDR3 bases that were read are TGTGCCAGTAGTATAGGCCCTAGCGGGGGGGCCATAGATACG. Translating it yields CASSIGPSGGAIDT. The complete CDR3 protein is CASSIGPSGGAIDTQYF.

This clone was recorded at least ten times. The read terminates 3 residues before the CDR3 end, so the remaining end is supplied by the germline J gene. The chain links TRBV20-1 to TRBJ2-7; no clear D. Trimming left V 1 base short and J 2 bases short, with 6 bases between. The CDR3 is 12 residues long. Per germline, CDR1 DFQATT and CDR2 SNEGSKA (reference sequence). CDR3 residues: CSARADTYEQYF. The covered CDR3 bases are TGCAGTGCTAGAGCTGACACCTACGAG.

This clone appeared many times. The read ends 3 residues early relative to the CDR3; the germline J gene fills the gap. The genes are TRBV4-1 and TRBJ2-2; D is possibly TRBD2 (7 bases). Germline CDR1 reads MGHRA; CDR2 reads YSYEKL. V was trimmed by 3 bases and J by 7 bases, leaving 18 bases between them. This CDR3 has 16 amino acids. CDR3 DNA (partial): TGCGCCAGCAGCCATCAGGGGCGGGGGCCTATCGGGGAG. It is translated as CASSHQGRGPIGE. In full, the CDR3 reads CASSHQGRGPIGELFF.

This clone showed up many times. The CDR3 is cut off 3 residues early in the read; its end comes from the germline J gene. The chain uses TRBV5-8 and TRBJ1-2; D gene uncertain. CDR3 length: 13 amino acids. Germline-derived CDR1 and CDR2 are SGHTS and YDEGEE. The ends were cut back, 6 bases at V and 4 bases at J, with 13 bases in the middle. The CDR3 region is CASTAVGRYGYTF. The DNA read from the CDR3 is TGTGCCAGCACCGCAGTTGGGCGCTATGGC.

This clone has a count of ten or more. The CDR3 end is not reached by the read, which stops 3 residues before it; the germline J gene fills it in. The chain has TRBV5-5 and TRBJ2-7; D remains ambiguous. This CDR3 has 13 residues. Trimming took 3 bases from V and 3 from J, leaving 10 bases between them. Germline V gives CDR1 SGHKS, CDR2 YYEKEE (reference sequence). This chain's CDR3 is CASSSTRLYEQYF. The part of the CDR3 DNA that was read is TGTGCCAGCAGCTCAACCCGACTCTACGAG.

This clone was picked up many times. The read ends 3 residues before the CDR3 terminus; that terminus is restored from the germline J gene. The rearrangement uses TRBV19 and TRBJ2-3, with 12 nucleotides matching TRBD2. The CDR3 is 17 residues long. Germline CDR1 reads LNHDA; CDR2 reads SQIVND (reference sequence). The trim removed 3 bases at V and 7 bases at J, leaving 11 bases unmatched. CDR3 region: CASSILASGGAVNTQYF. The CDR3 bases that were read are TGTGCCAGTAGTATTTTGGCTAGCGGGGGGGCCGTAAATACG.